This T cell receptor (beta chain) was documented in a study of blood T cell repertoires in COVID-19. Produced via immunoSEQ multiplex PCR; TCRdb's table is partial and in-frame only. This sample carries approximately 400,000 clones, about 89% of them seen once, and the ten largest clones take roughly 1.2%. This clone was found once. Sequencing input: peripheral blood. The receptor was isolated from a man aged 40-50 years with acute or convalescent COVID-19.

CDR3 in amino acids: CASSHGTGRVNTEAFF. The CDR3, as DNA: TGTGCCAGCAGCCACGGGACAGGGCGGGTAAACACTGAAGCTTTCTTT. The V call is TRBV5-6, the J call TRBJ1-1; 9 nucleotides agree with TRBD1. The CDR3 is made up of 16 amino acids. CDR1 is SGHDT and CDR2 is YYEEEE in the germline V gene. J lost 2 bases, V lost 4 bases, and 9 bases had no gene match.